A single sample is the source of the 25 T cell receptor beta chains below, sequenced in a study of T cell repertoires in cytomegalovirus infection. TCRdb analysed the reads with MiXCR anew, one entry per CDR3 protein. Of about 310,000 distinct CDR3 sequences listed, more than 20% were seen once; the top ten hold less than 15%. Their target antigens are unknown. The sample consisted of cultured PBMCs, taken from culture after CMV antigen stimulation. These receptors all stem from a human donor in good health (CMV status not recorded). Some clones in this sample may be carry-over from other donors' samples.

The chain links TRBV19 to TRBJ2-1; tentative D call: TRBD2 (5 bases). V was cut by 0 bases and J by 5 bases, with 20 bases left in between. Germline values: CDR1 LNHDA, CDR2 SQIVND (reference sequence). CDR3 length: 18 amino acids. CDR3 in DNA: TGTGCCAGTAGTATAGATCCTCTCCTCACGGGGTGGCACAATGAGCAGTTCTTC. Protein: CASSIDPLLTGWHNEQFF. Variable domain in full (rest from reference TRBV19 and TRBJ2-1): DGGITQSPKYLFRKEGQNVTLSCEQNLNHDAMYWYRQDPGQGLRLIYYSQIVNDFQKGDIAEGYSVSREKKESFPLTVTSAQKNPTAFYLCASSIDPLLTGWHNEQFFGPGTRLTVL.

This clonotype has only a few counts. The chain links TRBV19 to TRBJ2-7; 14 bases are a match to TRBD2. The J segment lost 3 bases and the V segment lost 3 bases, leaving 1 base of the junction unmatched. In germline, CDR1 is LNHDA, CDR2 SQIVND (reference sequence). The CDR3 is 15 amino acids. The CDR3 region has the DNA TGTGCCAGTAGTATGGGGACTAGCGGGAGCTACGAGCAGTACTTC. Protein: CASSMGTSGSYEQYF. The full variable domain, in which reference TRBV19 and TRBJ2-7 provide the parts outside the CDR3, is DGGITQSPKYLFRKEGQNVTLSCEQNLNHDAMYWYRQDPGQGLRLIYYSQIVNDFQKGDIAEGYSVSREKKESFPLTVTSAQKNPTAFYLCASSMGTSGSYEQYFGPGTRLTVT.

This clonotype was observed a handful of times. This chain joins TRBV27 and TRBJ2-7, with TRBD1 as a possible D gene (5 bases). The V gene lost 4 bases and the J gene lost 2 bases, with 21 bases spanning the gap. CDR3 length: 17 residues. CDR1 MNHEY and CDR2 SMNVEV come from the germline V gene (reference sequence). CDR3 loop: CASSSPGSSPVTYEQYF. CDR3 nucleotide sequence: TGTGCCAGCAGTTCCCCAGGGTCATCCCCAGTAACCTACGAGCAGTACTTC.

This clonotype was seen only once. This chain uses TRBV9 with TRBJ1-6; 10 bases are a match to TRBD1. The CDR3 covers 17 residues. Trimming took 0 bases from V and 8 from J; bases not matched to a gene: 8. The germline V gene encodes CDR1 SGDLS and CDR2 YYNGEE. CDR3 amino acids: CASSVGAPGQGYSPLHF. In DNA form, the CDR3 reads TGTGCCAGCAGCGTAGGGGCACCGGGACAGGGGTATTCACCCCTCCACTTT.

This clonotype was counted a few times. The chain employs TRBV10-3 and TRBJ1-4; D is uncertain. This CDR3 contains 17 residues. The ends were cut back, 6 bases at V and 6 bases at J, with 23 bases in the middle. Germline CDR1 ENHRY, CDR2 SYGVKD. The CDR3 reads CAISPGYGVGSDEKLFF. The CDR3 coding sequence is TGTGCCATCAGCCCAGGCTACGGGGTTGGTAGTGATGAAAAACTGTTTTTT.

This clonotype occurred many times. CDR3 loop: CASSLEVLAGPQDTQYF. DNA for the CDR3: TGTGCCAGCAGCTTGGAAGTTTTAGCGGGACCCCAAGATACGCAGTATTTT. This chain joins TRBV11-2 and TRBJ2-3, with TRBD2 identical over 8 bases. The CDR3 consists of 17 residues. CDR1 and CDR2 from the germline V gene are SGHAT and FQNNGV. Trimming took 3 bases from V and 5 from J; bases not matched to a gene: 13.

At least ten counts were recorded for this clonotype. The gene calls are TRBV28 and TRBJ2-7, with D perhaps TRBD2 (6 bases). CDR1 is MDHEN, CDR2 SYDVKM, per germline. There are 17 residues in the CDR3. V lost 6 bases, J lost 0 bases, and 21 bases lay in between. The CDR3 is CASSSPGGSDSSYEQYV. The CDR3 coding sequence is TGTGCCAGCAGCTCCCCTGGGGGGTCCGACAGCTCCTACGAGCAGTACGTC.

The chain links TRBV6-8 to TRBJ2-6, with D possibly TRBD2 on 6 matching bases. Germline V lookup: CDR1 MNHGY, CDR2 SAAAGT. The ends were cut back, 2 bases at V and 4 bases at J, with 12 bases in the middle. The CDR3 covers 16 residues. The CDR3 sequence: CASSYLGGVGANVLTF. The CDR3 nucleotides read TGTGCCAGCAGTTACCTCGGCGGGGTCGGGGCCAACGTCCTGACTTTC.

This clonotype was seen ten or more times. The rearrangement uses TRBV7-2 and TRBJ2-1; 8 nucleotides align to TRBD1. The CDR3 is 15 residues long. Looked up from germline, CDR1 is SGHTA and CDR2 is FQGNSA. J gave up 5 bases and V 3 bases, and 6 bases lay outside the gene matches. The DNA of the CDR3 is TGTGCCAGCAGCTTCTTGACAGGGGAGGACAATGAGCAGTTCTTC. Translation: CASSFLTGEDNEQFF.

This clonotype was seen only a few times. This chain joins TRBV12-5 and TRBJ2-3, with 10 bases identical to TRBD2. This CDR3 has 15 amino acids. V was clipped by 6 bases and J by 2 bases; unmatched bases: 5. The germline CDR1 and CDR2 sequences are LGHNT and FRNRAP. DNA of the CDR3: TGTGCTAGTGGACAGCGGGAGGGCGTCACAGATACGCAGTATTTT. Translating gives CASGQREGVTDTQYF. Full variable domain (outside the CDR3, taken from reference TRBV12-5 and TRBJ2-3): DARVTQTPRHKVTEMGQEVTMRCQPILGHNTVFWYRQTMMQGLELLAYFRNRAPLDDSGMPKDRFSAEMPDATLATLKIQPSEPRDSAVYFCASGQREGVTDTQYFGPGTRLTVL.

The V gene is TRBV6-1, the J gene TRBJ1-2; possible D gene TRBD1, 5 bases. Per the germline V gene, CDR1 is MNHNS and CDR2 is SASEGT. The CDR3 is made up of 13 amino acids. The V gene lost 5 bases and the J gene lost 8 bases, with 15 bases spanning the gap. CDR3 protein: CASSQDSASGYTF. The CDR3 bases are TGTGCCAGCAGTCAAGACAGTGCGTCGGGCTACACCTTC.

The V and J genes are TRBV6-4 and TRBJ2-2; D remains unclear. CDR3 length equals 16 residues. Germline-derived CDR1 and CDR2 are MRHNA and SNTAGT. The V and J ends lost 5 bases and 2 bases respectively, with 15 bases between them. In DNA, the CDR3 is TGTGCCAGCAGTCCGTTTCAGCTCGGAAACACCGGGGAGCTGTTTTTT. Protein sequence: CASSPFQLGNTGELFF.

This clonotype occurred a few times. The chain employs TRBV11-3 and TRBJ2-3; 7 nucleotides line up with TRBD2. This CDR3 is built from 16 residues. Germline values: CDR1 SGHNT, CDR2 YENEEA. Trimming at V came to 4 bases and at J to 2 bases, leaving 9 bases not matched to a gene. CDR3 region: CASSSPTGGVTDTQYF. In DNA, the CDR3 is TGTGCCAGCAGCTCCCCAACGGGAGGTGTCACAGATACGCAGTATTTT.

V and J are TRBV10-3 and TRBJ2-6; 12 bases align to TRBD1. The germline V gene has CDR1 ENHRY and CDR2 SYGVKD. The V segment lost 8 bases and the J segment 1 base; nucleotides outside the gene matches: 6. This CDR3 spans 17 amino acids. DNA for the CDR3: TGTGCCATCGCAGGGACAGGGGGCCGTTCTGGGGCCAACGTCCTGACTTTC. Protein sequence: CAIAGTGGRSGANVLTF.

The chain recombines TRBV29-1 with TRBJ2-2; D is ambiguous. CDR3 size: 11 residues. V was trimmed by 6 bases and J by 5 bases, leaving 7 bases between them. Germline CDR1 and CDR2: SQVTM and ANQGSEA. The CDR3 DNA sequence: TGCAGCGTCTCATTGACCGGGGAGCTGTTTTTT. Translation gives CSVSLTGELFF.

This clonotype was observed a handful of times. The V gene is TRBV10-3, the J gene TRBJ2-3; D not certain. The length of the CDR3 is 12 residues. CDR1 is ENHRY, CDR2 SYGVKD, per germline. V gave up 8 bases and J gave up 0 bases, with 6 bases separating them. CDR3 residues: CAIGTSTDTQYF. The CDR3 coding sequence is TGTGCCATCGGAACTAGCACAGATACGCAGTATTTT.

This sequence joins TRBV7-2 and TRBJ1-1; D uncertain. Trimming pared 1 base from V and 10 bases from J, leaving 7 bases between. This CDR3 has 11 amino acids. Germline CDR1 is SGHTA and CDR2 is FQGNSA. The CDR3 coding sequence is TGTGCCAGCAGCTTAGGCGGCCCAGCTTTCTTT. Amino acid sequence: CASSLGGPAFF.

At least ten counts were recorded for this clonotype. The chain uses TRBV28 and TRBJ1-2, with 7 bases matching TRBD1. V dropped 4 bases and J dropped 6; count of bases not matched to a gene: 8. The germline V gene has CDR1 MDHEN and CDR2 SYDVKM. The CDR3 contains 14 residues. The CDR3 spells CASSSTGIRDGYTF. The CDR3 coding sequence is TGTGCCAGCAGTTCGACAGGGATAAGGGATGGCTACACCTTC.

A few counts support this clonotype. The chain uses TRBV7-2 and TRBJ2-1, with 8 positions matching TRBD2. The CDR3 is 14 residues long. With V trimmed by 11 bases and J by 6 bases, 12 bases remained unmatched. The V gene's germline CDR1 is SGHTA and CDR2 FQGNSA. CDR3 DNA: TGTGCCGTCCGGAGGCGGGAGGCTTCCAATGAGCAGTTCTTC. It translates to CAVRRREASNEQFF.

This clonotype was observed a single time. The gene calls are TRBV2 and TRBJ2-5, with D uncertain. The CDR3 spans 13 residues. CDR1 and CDR2 (germline): SNHLY, FYNNEI. The ends were cut back, 1 base at V and 5 bases at J, with 8 bases in the middle. The CDR3 spells CASSEVRAETQYF. CDR3 coding DNA: TGTGCCAGCAGTGAAGTACGGGCCGAGACCCAGTACTTC.

The V gene is TRBV27, the J gene TRBJ2-3; 10 nucleotides match TRBD1. CDR3 length: 15 amino acids. Germline V gene lookup returns CDR1 MNHEY and CDR2 SMNVEV (reference sequence). V lost 6 bases, J lost 4 bases, and 7 bases stayed unmatched. The CDR3 DNA sequence: TGTGCCAGCAGGACGGGACAGGGGCGCGCAGATACGCAGTATTTT. Translating it yields CASRTGQGRADTQYF.

This clonotype was detected once. The chain joins TRBV15 to TRBJ2-1; weak D call: TRBD1 (6 bases). The V gene's germline CDR1 is LNHNV and CDR2 YYDKDF (reference sequence). The CDR3 runs to 13 residues. V gave up 2 bases and J gave up 10 bases, with 12 bases separating them. The CDR3 sequence is CATSRPHDREQFF. CDR3 in DNA: TGTGCCACCAGCAGACCACACGACAGGGAGCAGTTCTTC.

This chain links TRBV5-6 with TRBJ2-6; no reliable D call. Looked up from germline, CDR1 is SGHDT and CDR2 is YYEEEE. CDR3 length: 15 amino acids. The V end lost 3 bases, the J end lost 0 bases, and 7 bases lay between the germline ends. CDR3 in amino acids: CASSSPRSGANVLTF. The CDR3 DNA sequence: TGTGCCAGCAGCTCCCCTCGCTCTGGGGCCAACGTCCTGACTTTC.

The V gene is TRBV4-1, the J gene TRBJ1-2; the D is unclear. Germline loops: CDR1 MGHRA, CDR2 YSYEKL. V gave up 0 bases and J gave up 4 bases, with 15 bases separating them. The CDR3 has 16 amino acids. The CDR3 coding sequence is TGCGCCAGCAGCCAAGATTCGGGTTGGCCGCGCTATGGCTACACCTTC. This codes for CASSQDSGWPRYGYTF.

The rearrangement links TRBV7-6 to TRBJ1-6; D gene ambiguous. V was cut by 5 bases and J by 3 bases, with 20 bases left in between. Per the germline V gene, CDR1 is SGHVS and CDR2 is FNYEAQ. The CDR3 contains 18 residues. The CDR3 spells CASSHSIPAQNYNSPLHF. For the CDR3, the DNA is TGTGCCAGCAGCCACTCCATCCCAGCTCAAAACTATAATTCACCCCTCCACTTT.